Below are 10 T cell receptor beta chains sequenced from a single sample in a study of shared clonotypes between healthy human individuals. Clones were read by immunoSEQ multiplex PCR, and TCRdb kept only the in-frame ones, dropping some. The sample holds over 850,000 clones, around 78% seen once. The specimen was memory CD4+ T cells from PBMCs. Sample subset: CD45RA-negative fraction. These TCRs come from a man in his late teens or twenties in good health. Some clones in this sample may be carry-over from other donors' samples.

V usage is TRBV21-1 and J usage is TRBJ1-5. TRBV21-1 represents a pseudogene. The CDR3 is 16 amino acids. This CDR3 reads CASSKEGRDSNQPQHF. In DNA, the CDR3 is TGTGCCAGCAGCAAGGAGGGCAGGGATAGCAATCAGCCCCAGCATTTT.

The gene calls are TRBV4-1 and TRBJ2-1, with 14 bases lining up with TRBD2. This CDR3 spans 20 amino acids. Trimming at V came to 2 bases and at J to 7 bases, leaving 16 bases not matched to a gene. Germline CDR1 reads MGHRA; CDR2 reads YSYEKL. CDR3: CASSQPPGLAGVVLGNEQFF. The CDR3, as DNA: TGCGCCAGCAGCCAACCCCCGGGACTAGCGGGAGTAGTACTGGGGAATGAGCAGTTCTTC.

V and J are TRBV7-9 and TRBJ1-2; D unclear. Trimming shortened V by 5 bases and J by 3 bases, and 16 bases separated the two germline ends. The CDR3 runs 15 residues. The germline V gene has CDR1 SEHNR and CDR2 FQNEAQ (reference sequence). This CDR3 reads CASSRGRGVDYGYTF. CDR3 DNA: TGTGCCAGCAGCCGAGGACGGGGTGTAGACTATGGCTACACCTTC.

The chain is built from TRBV4-2 and TRBJ2-6; D could derive from TRBD1 or TRBD2 (5 bases each). The CDR3 loop spans 19 amino acids. The V gene's germline CDR1 is LGHNA and CDR2 YNFKEQ. Between the trimmed V and J ends, which lost 4 bases and 0 bases, there was a span of 19 bases. The CDR3 DNA reads TGTGCCAGCAGCCTAACCACAGGAGGCCTCTACTCTGGGGCCAACGTCCTGACTTTC. Translating gives CASSLTTGGLYSGANVLTF.

This clone was recorded many times. The J gene is TRBJ2-7, the V gene TRBV7-3; D remains ambiguous. The CDR3 spans 11 residues. V lost 1 base and J 6 bases, leaving 4 bases between the germline ends. Germline V CDR1 and CDR2: SGHTA, FQGTGA. The CDR3 sequence: CASSLICEQYF. The CDR3 DNA is TGTGCCAGCAGCTTAATTTGCGAGCAGTACTTC.

As to this clone: The sample holds other DNA sequences that translate to the same CDR3. The rearrangement uses TRBV5-1 and TRBJ2-5; 14 nucleotides line up with TRBD2. The V segment lost 3 bases and the J segment 4 bases; nucleotides outside the gene matches: 2. The length of the CDR3 is 15 residues. From germline, CDR1 is SGHRS and CDR2 YFSETQ. This CDR3 is CASSWGTSGRETQYF. As DNA, the CDR3 is TGCGCCAGCAGCTGGGGGACTAGCGGGAGAGAGACCCAGTACTTC.

The chain carries TRBV6-6 and TRBJ2-7; TRBD2 agrees at 7 bases. The ends lost 4 bases at V and 4 bases at J; junction bases unmatched: 13. From germline, CDR1 is MNHNY and CDR2 SVGAGI (reference sequence). This CDR3 has 16 residues. The CDR3 reads CASSSLGPRAGYEQYF. CDR3 DNA sequence: TGTGCCAGCAGTTCGCTGGGGCCTAGAGCGGGGTACGAGCAGTACTTC.

This sequence joins TRBV28 and TRBJ2-7; unclear D gene. Trimming left V 4 bases short and J 2 bases short, with 21 bases between. Germline V gene data show CDR1 as MDHEN and CDR2 as SYDVKM. The CDR3 contains 17 residues. CDR3 sequence reads: CASSSRNNGRLPYEQYF. In DNA form, the CDR3 reads TGTGCCAGCAGTTCTAGGAATAATGGACGGTTACCCTACGAGCAGTACTTC.

CDR3 residues: CASSHNPGQEGHSPLHF. As DNA, the CDR3 is TGTGCCAGCAGCCACAACCCGGGACAGGAGGGTCACTCACCCCTCCACTTT. The gene calls are TRBV14 and TRBJ1-6; 8 bases are shared with TRBD1. Germline V gives CDR1 SGHDN, CDR2 FVKESK. The J segment lost 10 bases and the V segment lost 3 bases, leaving 14 bases of the junction unmatched. The CDR3 has 17 amino acids.

The V gene is TRBV5-4, the J gene TRBJ1-5; unclear D gene. The CDR3 runs 16 residues. From germline, CDR1 is SGHNT and CDR2 YYREEE (reference sequence). The V end was cut by 3 bases, the J end by 0 bases, with 13 bases between. The DNA of the CDR3 is TGTGCCAGCAGCTGGGGTCCCGACCTTAGCAATCAGCCCCAGCATTTT. Translated, it gives CASSWGPDLSNQPQHF.